These T cell receptor beta chains were read from a single sample in a study of cytomegalovirus exposure and HLA in healthy donors. Assay used: immunoSEQ multiplex PCR; TCRdb lists only in-frame clones, some missing. Of around 130,000 clones detected, 70% to 80% appear once; the ten largest clones hold about 1.8%. The sequenced sample consisted of PBMCs. Receptor source: a woman aged 50 to 60 in good health and CMV-seronegative. Each CDR3 is given with its conserved first and last residue. The order of the fields is V gene, J gene, D gene, clone size, CDR3 DNA, CDR3 protein. D genes are given only for firm matches. Only some rows state a clone size, as once, few, many or a class for expanded clones.

V: TRBV7-3
J: TRBJ2-1
D: TRBD1
size: -
DNA: TGTGCCAGCAGCTCCTGGACAGGGGCCTACACGAGTACAAATGAGCAGTTCTTC
CDR3: CASSSWTGAYTSTNEQFF

V: TRBV5-4
J: TRBJ2-7
D: TRBD2
size: -
DNA: TGTGCCAGCAGCGAAAAAAGACTAGCGGCTACCTCCTACGAGCAGTACTTC
CDR3: CASSEKRLAATSYEQYF

V: TRBV28
J: TRBJ2-2
D: TRBD2
size: -
DNA: TGTGCCAGCAGTGGCGGTAGCGGGAGAGACACTGGGGAGCTGTTTTTT
CDR3: CASSGGSGRDTGELFF

V: TRBV2
J: TRBJ1-2
D: -
size: -
DNA: TGTGCCAGCAGTGACCGGGTGCGGGGGGGAGACTACACCTTC
CDR3: CASSDRVRGGDYTF

V: TRBV4-2
J: TRBJ1-2
D: -
size: few
DNA: TGTGCCAGCAGGGACAGTTCCTATGGCTACACCTTC
CDR3: CASRDSSYGYTF

V: TRBV11-2
J: TRBJ2-2
D: -
size: -
DNA: TGTGCCAGCAGCTTAGATCAAGCGCTCACCGGGGAGCTGTTTTTT
CDR3: CASSLDQALTGELFF

V: TRBV5-1
J: TRBJ1-6
D: TRBD1
size: -
DNA: TGCGCCAGCAGCTTAGACAGGGATGATTCACCCCTCCACTTT
CDR3: CASSLDRDDSPLHF

V: TRBV6-5
J: TRBJ2-7
D: TRBD1
size: -
DNA: TGTGCCAGCAGTTCGGACAGGGGGCCGAACGAGCAGTACTTC
CDR3: CASSSDRGPNEQYF

V: TRBV28
J: TRBJ1-1
D: -
size: few
DNA: TGTGCCAGCAGTTTAGTTCAGGGGCTGAACACTGAAGCTTTCTTT
CDR3: CASSLVQGLNTEAFF

V: TRBV6-5
J: TRBJ1-5
D: -
size: few
DNA: TGTGCCAGCAGTCCCACAGGGAAGGATTATCAGCCCCAGCATTTT
CDR3: CASSPTGKDYQPQHF

V: TRBV5-6
J: TRBJ1-2
D: -
size: -
DNA: TGTGCCAGCAGCTCCCAGGGATTCAACTATGGCTACACCTTC
CDR3: CASSSQGFNYGYTF

V: TRBV4-3
J: TRBJ2-3
D: TRBD1
size: -
DNA: TGCGCCAGCAGCCAAGCCCTGACAGGGAGCACAGATACGCAGTATTTT
CDR3: CASSQALTGSTDTQYF

V: TRBV9
J: TRBJ1-1
D: -
size: -
DNA: TGTGCCAGCAGCGTAGGAATCCAGGCCCCCGACACTGAAGCTTTCTTT
CDR3: CASSVGIQAPDTEAFF